This T cell receptor (beta chain) is drawn from a study of CD8 T cells in ankylosing spondylitis. Study results and caveats: A number of the motif variants had already been described in reactive arthritis synovial fluid and blood. The authors reported significant enrichment of disease-linked clones in matched ankylosing spondylitis synovial fluid.

As for this clonotype: The antigen remains unidentified.

TCRdb redid the calling of the 5' RACE reads with MiXCR, one entry per CDR3 protein. The table lists about 260,000 distinct CDR3 sequences, roughly 25% of them singletons. V was clipped by 5 bases and J by 5 bases; unmatched bases: 5. CDR3 size: 14 residues. Sequencing used blood, either unsorted or a sorted T cell fraction (not recorded which). This TCR came from a male donor with ankylosing spondylitis or in good health (not recorded which). The rearrangement joins TRBV12-3 or TRBV12-4 to TRBJ1-1, with TRBD1 matching 10 bases. CDR3 in amino acids: CASSTGTGATEAFF. Written as DNA, the CDR3 is TGTGCCAGCAGTACCGGGACAGGGGCGACTGAAGCTTTCTTT.